One and the same sample provided the 12 T cell receptor beta chains below, sequenced in a study of T cell repertoires in cytomegalovirus infection. TCRdb recomputed calls from the reads with MiXCR, one row per CDR3 protein. The sample comprises about 400,000 distinct CDR3 sequences, roughly 18% of which are singletons, and roughly 9% rests with the top ten. Input material: PBMCs. The receptors shown here come from a human donor in good health (CMV status not recorded). Some clones in this sample may be carry-over from other donors' samples.

This clonotype occurred many times. The chain joins TRBV7-2 to TRBJ1-3, with a tentative D call TRBD1 (5 bases). CDR3 length: 15 amino acids. Per the germline V gene, CDR1 is SGHTA and CDR2 is FQGNSA. V dropped 4 bases and J dropped 0 bases, with 10 bases sitting between them. The CDR3 is CASSSGPGSGNTIYF. DNA for the CDR3: TGTGCCAGCAGCTCGGGACCGGGCTCTGGAAACACCATATATTTT. The entire variable domain, with the rest obtained from reference TRBV7-2 and TRBJ1-3, is as follows: GAGVSQSPSNKVTEKGKDVELRCDPISGHTALYWYRQSLGQGLEFLIYFQGNSAPDKSGLPSDRFSAERTGGSVSTLTIQRTQQEDSAVYLCASSSGPGSGNTIYFGEGSWLTVV.

The V gene is TRBV6-2 or TRBV6-3, the J gene TRBJ2-1; 7 bases match TRBD1. Trimming took 10 bases from V and 1 from J; bases not matched to a gene: 1. The CDR3 has 12 residues. Germline values: CDR1 MNHEY, CDR2 SVGEGT. CDR3 in DNA: TGTGCCAACAGGGGATCCTACAATGAGCAGTTCTTC. Translated: CANRGSYNEQFF.

In this sample, this clonotype turned up a few times. The rearrangement uses TRBV19 and TRBJ1-5, with D possibly being TRBD1 (6 bases). The CDR3 sequence is 13 residues long. Trimming removed 6 bases at V and 7 bases at J, with 13 bases between. CDR1 LNHDA and CDR2 SQIVND come from the germline V gene (reference sequence). CDR3 sequence: CASRKGGGQPQHF. The DNA for the CDR3 is TGTGCCAGTAGGAAAGGGGGAGGACAGCCCCAGCATTTT.

This clonotype was counted many times. The chain has TRBV6-2 or TRBV6-3 and TRBJ1-1; D possibly corresponds to TRBD1 (6 bases). The germline V and J ends were trimmed by 6 bases and 1 base, with 12 bases remaining between them. Germline V gives CDR1 MNHEY, CDR2 SVGEGT. The CDR3 has 14 amino acids. CDR3 sequence reads: CASRGGLGNTEAFF. CDR3 in DNA: TGTGCCAGCAGAGGGGGTCTTGGGAACACTGAAGCTTTCTTT.

This clonotype was picked up a small number of times. V gene TRBV3-1 combines with J gene TRBJ2-1; perhaps TRBD2 as D (5 bases). This CDR3 is 17 amino acids long. Germline V gene lookup returns CDR1 LGHDT and CDR2 YNNKEL (reference sequence). V was clipped by 0 bases and J by 5 bases, with 17 bases between them. The CDR3 coding sequence is TGTGCCAGCAGCCAAGAAAGGAGCTGGGAGCGAAACAATGAGCAGTTCTTC. Protein product: CASSQERSWERNNEQFF.

The genes are TRBV5-6 and TRBJ1-6, with unresolved D. This CDR3 has 14 amino acids. V gave up 3 bases and J gave up 6 bases, with 10 bases separating them. Per the germline V gene, CDR1 is SGHDT and CDR2 is YYEEEE. CDR3 in DNA: TGTGCCAGCAGCTCCCTTTTGGGTAATTCACCCCTCCACTTT. This translates into CASSSLLGNSPLHF.

This clonotype came up many times. The V call is TRBV12-5, the J call TRBJ1-1, with TRBD1 as a possible D gene (5 bases). Germline V CDR1 and CDR2: LGHNT, FRNRAP. V dropped 0 bases and J dropped 0 bases, with 17 bases sitting between them. The CDR3 runs to 18 residues. In DNA, the CDR3 is TGTGCTAGTGGTTTGGTAGGGGACGGGGTGATTGTGAACACTGAAGCTTTCTTT. Its protein product is CASGLVGDGVIVNTEAFF. Together with reference TRBV12-5 and TRBJ1-1, the CDR3 gives the full variable domain: DARVTQTPRHKVTEMGQEVTMRCQPILGHNTVFWYRQTMMQGLELLAYFRNRAPLDDSGMPKDRFSAEMPDATLATLKIQPSEPRDSAVYFCASGLVGDGVIVNTEAFFGQGTRLTVV.

This clonotype came up many times. This chain uses TRBV7-6 with TRBJ2-2; 11 bases map to TRBD2. The J segment lost 7 bases and the V segment lost 1 base, leaving 5 bases of the junction unmatched. Germline-derived CDR1 and CDR2 are SGHVS and FNYEAQ. There are 16 residues in the CDR3. DNA for the CDR3: TGTGCCAGCAGCTTAGGGGGACTAGCGGCCGGCGGGGAGCTGTTTTTT. It specifies CASSLGGLAAGGELFF.

Many counts were recorded for this clonotype. This chain joins TRBV12-3 or TRBV12-4 and TRBJ2-7; TRBD1 is a possible D gene (5 bases). V lost 6 bases, J lost 6 bases, and 12 bases lay in between. There are 12 residues in the CDR3. In nucleotides, the CDR3 is TGTGCCAGCAGGCAAGACAGTTCCGAGCAGTACTTC. Its translation: CASRQDSSEQYF.

There are a few counts of this clonotype. A junction end diverges from the germline sequence, so it may reflect a read error. The chain couples TRBV30 to TRBJ1-1; 8 positions match TRBD1. Germline CDR1 is GTSNPN and CDR2 is SVGIG (reference sequence). The CDR3 is 13 amino acids. As DNA, the CDR3 is TGTGCCCGGAGGGGCACAGGGGGAACTGAAGCTTTCTTT. Translated: CARRGTGGTEAFF. Full variable domain (rest looked up from reference TRBV30 and TRBJ1-1): SQTIHQWPATLVQPVGSPLSLECTVEGTSNPNLYWYRQAAGRGLQLLFYSVGIGQISSEVPQNLSASRPQDRQFILSSKKLLLSDSGFYLCARRGTGGTEAFFGQGTRLTVV.

This clonotype was counted ten times or more. The J gene is TRBJ2-2, the V gene TRBV19; D is unclear. Trimming cost V 5 bases and J 6 bases, with 10 bases left between them. Germline CDR1 and CDR2: LNHDA and SQIVND (reference sequence). This CDR3 has 13 amino acids. The CDR3 reads CASSPEVPGELFF. DNA for the CDR3: TGTGCCAGTAGTCCAGAAGTACCCGGGGAGCTGTTTTTT.

In this sample, this clonotype turned up many times. The chain employs TRBV6-8 and TRBJ1-5, with 10 positions matching TRBD1. CDR3 length: 16 residues. The V gene end was trimmed by 6 bases and the J gene end by 0 bases; junction bases not matched to a gene: 5. The germline gives CDR1 MNHGY, CDR2 SAAAGT. The CDR3 DNA sequence: TGTGCCAGCAGACGGGACAGGGGAAATAGCAATCAGCCCCAGCATTTT. Translating it yields CASRRDRGNSNQPQHF.